Detailed here is one TCR beta chain. Its cognate antigen is unknown. The source of the sample is a study of T cells expressing NK-cell markers. Study details: The TCR beta repertoires were obtained from sorted CD3+CD56+NKG2C+, CD3+CD56+NKG2C- and CD3+CD56-NKG2C+ T cells. Of eight sequenced donors, seven were HCMV-seropositive and one HCMV-seronegative.

Notes on the study in general: It remained uncertain whether the expanded NKG2C+ T cell clones were specific for HCMV antigens.

The CDR3 loop spans 14 amino acids. Germline V gene data show CDR1 as SEHNR and CDR2 as FQNEAQ (reference sequence). A 5'RACE template switching approach incorporating UMIs was used to make TCR beta cDNA. TCRdb reanalyzed the 5' RACE reads, giving one entry per CDR3 protein sequence and no DNA. This sample's clone table lists roughly 160,000 distinct CDR3 sequences. This TCR came from a man aged 18 to 69 in good health. The chain is built from TRBV7-9 and TRBJ2-5; TCRdb lists TRBD2, though no DNA is available to test this call. Sequences were obtained from blood T cells: a sorted CD56 or NKG2C T cell subset, CD4+ or CD8+ T cells, or bulk PBMC T cells (not recorded which). Here the CDR3 reads CASSPEGSRETQYF.